Following are 23 T cell receptor beta chains from one sample sequenced in a study of T cell clonality in common variable immunodeficiency. Regarding the study as a whole: In common variable immunodeficiency, TCR beta chains reportedly carried fewer deletions and N-nucleotide insertions.

TCRdb keeps only in-frame clones here, not all; method: immunoSEQ multiplex PCR. The repertoire shows about 23,000 clones, none seen only once; the top ten take under 10%. Which antigens these TCRs recognize remains unknown. Sequenced sample: peripheral blood mononuclear cells. These receptors were obtained from a human donor with common variable immunodeficiency.

This clone has only a few counts. The read ends 3 residues before the CDR3 terminus; that terminus is restored from the germline J gene. This chain connects TRBV20-1 to TRBJ2-1; 14 nucleotides align to TRBD2. CDR3 length: 16 amino acids. CDR1 DFQATT and CDR2 SNEGSKA come from the germline V gene (reference sequence). After removal of 2 bases from V and 8 bases from J, the junction contained 8 bases not matched to a gene. The covered CDR3 bases are TGCAGTGCTAGACTGACTAGCGGGGGGGCCGGGGATGAG. It encodes CSARLTSGGAGDE. The full CDR3 protein is CSARLTSGGAGDEQFF.

In regard to this clone: The DNA ends 3 residues before the CDR3 does, and the rest of the CDR3 is filled in from the germline J gene. The gene calls are TRBV23-1 and TRBJ2-7, with a weak D call TRBD1 (6 bases). TRBV23-1 is an ORF; its function is uncertain. CDR3 length equals 15 residues. The V and J ends lost 3 bases and 3 bases respectively, with 15 bases between them. CDR3: CASSQDRAYFYEQYF. Incomplete CDR3 DNA: TGCGCCAGCAGTCAGGACAGAGCCTACTTCTACGAG.

Concerning this clone: Read coverage stops 3 residues before the CDR3 terminus; the germline J gene supplies the remainder. The rearrangement links TRBV19 to TRBJ1-1, with no clear D. V gave up 9 bases and J gave up 0 bases, with 5 bases separating them. Germline CDR1 and CDR2: LNHDA and SQIVND (reference sequence). This CDR3 is 11 amino acids long. The covered CDR3 bases are TGTGCCAGGTTAGTGAACACTGAA. It yields the protein CARLVNTE. The full-length CDR3 reads as CARLVNTEAFF.

At least ten counts were recorded for this clone. The sequenced fragment ends 3 residues before the CDR3 boundary, so the rest is inferred from the germline J gene. The chain joins TRBV7-2 to TRBJ1-4, with TRBD1 matching 9 bases. Germline-derived CDR1 and CDR2 are SGHTA and FQGNSA. The CDR3 is made up of 14 amino acids. V lost 6 bases, J lost 5 bases, and 4 bases stayed unmatched. CDR3 amino acids: CASRFTGGNEKLFF. CDR3 DNA (partial): TGTGCCAGCAGATTTACAGGGGGCAATGAAAAA.

Points on this clone: The read stops 3 residues short of the end of the CDR3; the missing end is completed from the germline J gene. The chain joins TRBV20-1 to TRBJ2-7, with TRBD1 identical over 7 bases. The V and J ends lost 4 bases and 6 bases, in that order; junction bases with no gene match: 6. The CDR3 runs 12 residues. Germline CDR1 DFQATT, CDR2 SNEGSKA (reference sequence). The CDR3 spells CSANDRASEQYF. The sequenced CDR3 bases are TGCAGTGCTAACGACAGGGCTTCCGAG.

The sample holds many counts of this clone. Sequencing ends 3 residues short of the CDR3 end; the germline J gene provides the rest. The rearrangement joins TRBV7-2 to TRBJ2-1, with 9 bases aligning to TRBD2. The V gene's germline CDR1 is SGHTA and CDR2 FQGNSA. There are 15 residues in the CDR3. V gave up 6 bases and J gave up 4 bases; unmatched junction bases: 7. The CDR3 region is CASRSPGLAYNEQFF. The sequenced part of the CDR3 DNA is TGTGCCAGCAGATCTCCGGGACTAGCTTACAATGAG.

A few counts support this clone. The sequenced fragment ends 3 residues before the CDR3 boundary, so the rest is inferred from the germline J gene. The genes are TRBV6-1 and TRBJ2-3; 10 positions agree with TRBD2. This CDR3 region has 15 residues. Trimming removed 4 bases from V and 3 bases from J; junction bases left unmatched: 4. Germline CDR1 MNHNS, CDR2 SASEGT. The DNA read from the CDR3 is TGTGCCAGCAGTGCAGCGGGGGGGCCGACAGATACG. Residues: CASSAAGGPTDT. The entire CDR3 reads CASSAAGGPTDTQYF.

A note on this clone: Read coverage stops 3 residues before the CDR3 terminus; the germline J gene supplies the remainder. The chain combines TRBV19 with TRBJ2-1; maybe TRBD2 (6 bases). The CDR3 is 15 amino acids. CDR1 LNHDA and CDR2 SQIVND come from the germline V gene (reference sequence). V shed 5 bases and J shed 0 bases, with 11 bases lying between them. The sequenced CDR3 bases are TGTGCCAGTAGTCTGAGCGGGTTCTCCTACAATGAG. Amino acid sequence: CASSLSGFSYNE. The complete CDR3 protein is CASSLSGFSYNEQFF.

This clone was seen repeatedly, ten times or more. The CDR3 end lies 3 residues beyond the end of the read and is filled in from the germline J gene. The chain combines TRBV29-1 with TRBJ2-4; D may be TRBD2 (5 bases). Trimming stripped 4 bases from V and 7 bases from J, with 11 bases between. Germline lookup yields CDR1 SQVTM and CDR2 ANQGSEA. The CDR3 has 12 residues. The sequenced part of the CDR3 DNA is TGCAGCGTTGGTGAGGGTCGGAACATT. Its protein product is CSVGEGRNI. The entire CDR3 protein is CSVGEGRNIQYF.

This clone was seen repeatedly, ten times or more. The read terminates 3 residues ahead of where the CDR3 ends, so the germline J gene completes it. This sequence joins TRBV28 and TRBJ2-7; 9 bases map to TRBD1. The CDR3 totals 16 residues. J gave up 6 bases and V 6 bases, and 15 bases lay outside the gene matches. Germline assignment: CDR1 MDHEN and CDR2 SYDVKM. The covered CDR3 bases are TGTGCCAGCAGCAATACACCGGGACAGGGAATCGGCGAG. This translates into CASSNTPGQGIGE. The full CDR3 sequence reads CASSNTPGQGIGEQYF.

This clone occurred many times. The DNA ends 3 residues before the CDR3 does, and the rest of the CDR3 is filled in from the germline J gene. The V and J genes are TRBV7-9 and TRBJ2-1, with TRBD2 matching over 8 bases. The CDR3 totals 15 residues. Trimming at V came to 4 bases and at J to 8 bases, leaving 10 bases not matched to a gene. Germline V gene sequence: CDR1 SEHNR, CDR2 FQNEAQ (reference sequence). CDR3 DNA (partial): TGTGCCAGCAGCTCTCGGGGGGGCCGAGGAGATGAG. This gives the protein CASSSRGGRGDE. The whole CDR3 sequence reads CASSSRGGRGDEQFF.

This clone has at least ten counts. The read ends 3 residues before the CDR3 terminus; that terminus is restored from the germline J gene. This sequence joins TRBV19 and TRBJ2-7; weak D call: TRBD1 (5 bases). The V and J ends lost 3 bases and 1 base respectively, with 16 bases between them. Germline V gives CDR1 LNHDA, CDR2 SQIVND (reference sequence). This CDR3 comprises 16 residues. CDR3 in amino acids: CASSMGPVQFSYEQYF. CDR3 DNA (partial): TGTGCCAGTAGTATGGGGCCGGTGCAGTTTTCCTACGAG. Looking up the rest from reference TRBV19 and TRBJ2-7 gives the full variable domain: DGGITQSPKYLFRKEGQNVTLSCEQNLNHDAMYWYRQDPGQGLRLIYYSQIVNDFQKGDIAEGYSVSREKKESFPLTVTSAQKNPTAFYLCASSMGPVQFSYEQYFGPGTRLTVT.

This CDR3 reads CASRLRINTEAFF. Incomplete CDR3 DNA: TGTGCCAGCAGACTCAGGATAAACACTGAA. This chain connects TRBV2 to TRBJ1-1; no firm D call. The CDR3 end falls 3 residues outside the read, so it is completed with the germline J gene. The CDR3 extends over 13 amino acids. Germline CDR1 and CDR2: SNHLY and FYNNEI. V lost 6 bases to trimming and J lost 2 bases, with 10 bases between them.

As for this clone: Read data end 3 residues before the CDR3 end; the end is taken from the germline J gene. This chain joins TRBV2 and TRBJ1-2; 9 positions match TRBD1. Germline trimming cut 6 bases from V and 7 bases from J; bases unmatched to any gene: 9. This CDR3 has 14 residues. The germline V gene has CDR1 SNHLY and CDR2 FYNNEI. The CDR3 bases that were read are TGTGCCAGCAGCCGTGGGGGACAGGGTGGTGGC. The encoded protein is CASSRGGQGGG. The complete CDR3 sequence is CASSRGGQGGGYTF.

A remark on this clone: The CDR3 end lies 3 residues beyond the end of the read and is filled in from the germline J gene. The chain has TRBV7-8 and TRBJ2-5; 9 bases match TRBD1. CDR3 size: 15 residues. After removal of 4 bases from V and 5 bases from J, the junction contained 8 bases not matched to a gene. Germline lookup yields CDR1 SGHVS and CDR2 FQNEAQ. The DNA read from the CDR3 is TGTGCCAGCAGCTCAACGGGGACAGGGAAGGAGACC. This translates into CASSSTGTGKET. The entire CDR3 sequence reads CASSSTGTGKETQYF.

Concerning this clone: The read ends 3 residues shy of where the CDR3 ends; the end is completed using the germline J gene. J is TRBJ2-7 and V is TRBV2; 9 bases fit TRBD1. CDR3 length: 14 amino acids. Looked up from germline, CDR1 is SNHLY and CDR2 is FYNNEI. With V trimmed by 4 bases and J by 3 bases, 4 bases remained unmatched. Here the CDR3 reads CASSAGQGYYEQYF. The sequenced CDR3 bases are TGTGCCAGCAGTGCGGGACAGGGTTACTACGAG.

This clone has at least ten counts. The read gets to within 3 residues of the CDR3 end, and the germline J gene fills in the rest. The chain links TRBV18 to TRBJ2-1; 9 nucleotides agree with TRBD2. This CDR3 has 16 residues. The trim removed 1 base at V and 7 bases at J, leaving 8 bases unmatched. Germline V gene lookup returns CDR1 KGHSH and CDR2 LQKENI. Here the CDR3 reads CASSPQAGGRGNEQFF. The sequenced CDR3 bases are TGTGCCAGCTCACCACAAGCGGGGGGCAGAGGAAATGAG.

This clone came up many times. The read halts 3 residues ahead of the CDR3 end, with the missing end drawn from the germline J gene. This chain joins TRBV12-3 or TRBV12-4 and TRBJ1-5, with 7 positions matching TRBD1. The CDR3 is 14 residues long. Unmatched junction bases numbered 9, after V lost 6 bases and J lost 7 bases. The CDR3 spells CASSRQGSAQPQHF. CDR3 DNA, as far as it was read: TGTGCCAGCAGCCGACAGGGCTCCGCGCAGCCC.

This clone showed up just a few times. The read finishes 3 residues shy of the CDR3 end, and the germline J gene is used to complete it. V usage is TRBV2 and J usage is TRBJ2-5, with a tentative D call TRBD1 (6 bases). CDR1 and CDR2 from the germline V gene are SNHLY and FYNNEI. This CDR3 contains 13 residues. The CDR3 DNA, read in part, is TGTGCCAGCAGTGGCAGGGGAGTAGGTACC. Residues: CASSGRGVGT. The full CDR3 is CASSGRGVGTQYF.

This clone was seen only a few times. From the germline J gene comes the end of the CDR3, since the read stops 3 residues before it. The chain links TRBV6-1 to TRBJ2-1, with D unclear. V lost 4 bases, J lost 4 bases, and 8 bases lay in between. The CDR3 is 13 residues long. Germline V lookup: CDR1 MNHNS, CDR2 SASEGT. The sequenced CDR3 bases are TGTGCCAGCAGTGGGGCAGATTACAATGAG. Translated, it gives CASSGADYNE. The CDR3 in full is CASSGADYNEQFF.

CDR3 protein: CASSTFGLSNQPQHF. CDR3 DNA (partial): TGTGCCAGTAGTACCTTTGGCCTTAGCAATCAGCCC. The chain recombines TRBV19 with TRBJ1-5; unclear D gene. The sequence runs out 3 residues before the end of the CDR3; the remainder is reconstructed from the germline J gene. CDR1 LNHDA and CDR2 SQIVND come from the germline V gene (reference sequence). The CDR3 has 15 amino acids. V shed 4 bases and J shed 0 bases, with 10 bases lying between them.

CDR3 region: CASSVGSGQGGDTQYF. The DNA read from the CDR3 is TGTGCCAGCAGTGTGGGCAGCGGACAGGGGGGAGATACG. The rearrangement uses TRBV2 and TRBJ2-3, with TRBD1 matching 10 bases. The read terminates 3 residues ahead of where the CDR3 ends, so the germline J gene completes it. The length of the CDR3 is 16 residues. V lost 4 bases, J lost 5 bases, and 9 bases stayed unmatched. The germline V gene has CDR1 SNHLY and CDR2 FYNNEI.

Remarks on this clone: The CDR3 end falls 3 residues outside the read, so it is completed with the germline J gene. The chain has TRBV16 and TRBJ1-2; possible D gene TRBD1, 6 bases. Germline values: CDR1 KGHSY, CDR2 FQNENV. CDR3 length: 13 residues. V shed 4 bases and J shed 6 bases, with 12 bases lying between them. Incomplete CDR3 DNA: TGTGCCAGCAGCCGGCCAGGGGAGGATGGC. It codes for CASSRPGEDG. The whole CDR3 region reads CASSRPGEDGYTF.